This TCR beta chain is drawn from a study of CD8 T cells in Susac syndrome (dated by TCRdb to the late 2010s). Some background on the complete study: Among the Susac syndrome patients who were sequenced, clinically active disease was present in about 6 and clinical remission was observed in roughly eight. The study used repertoire sequencing to test whether antigen drove CD8+ T cell activation and differentiation in Susac syndrome. At the time of blood withdrawal, Susac syndrome patients were either therapy-naive, taking corticosteroids (with some also receiving IVIg), or on IVIg alone. Paper-wide results and their limitations: No clonal expansion was detected in the CD4+ T cell repertoire of Susac syndrome patients. The study acknowledged that relatively few individuals were included in the TCR sequencing and HLA analysis.

Peripheral blood CD8+ and CD4+ T cells from healthy donors, Susac syndrome patients and multiple sclerosis patients were profiled using high-throughput TCR beta sequencing. Susac syndrome patients met recently defined diagnostic criteria for definite or probable disease. Bulk CD8+ and CD4+ T cells were purified by magnetic negative isolation, whereas CD8+ TEMRA cells were enriched by FACS. Blood was drawn into EDTA tubes, processed within 24 hours, and PBMCs were isolated by density gradient centrifugation. PBMCs destined for TCR sequencing were cryopreserved in liquid nitrogen and later thawed in a 37 °C water bath. A purity of at least 90% was achieved for sorted or isolated CD4+, CD8+ and CD8+ TEMRA cells. RNA was extracted with the RNeasy kit and about 0.5 to 1 ug was reverse transcribed using random hexamers. TCR beta CDR3 regions were amplified with the immunoSEQ multiplex PCR assay covering 54 Vbeta and 13 Jbeta segments. PCR amplification bias was corrected using a synthetic template baseline for primer optimization and computational correction. As for how the authors treated the data: Reads were assigned to V, D and J genes according to IMGT and analyzed in immunoSEQ Analyzer, with only productive sequences retained. To calculate clonality, Shannon entropy was normalized by log2 of the number of productive unique sequences and then subtracted from one. For each patient and control, public and private clones were evaluated within the 100 most prevalent clones. Clones were defined as Susac-specific if absent from the healthy and MS cohorts, from approximately 1,100 published viral clones and from other ImmuneACCESS disease sequences. TCRdb reran the public reads through fastp at Q25 and MiXCR, keeping productive beta chains. Each CDR3 protein gets just one entry, which takes the most common genes and DNA from the rows behind it. V and J calls and clone size were set by TCRdb, not the authors. The sample records about 210,000 distinct CDR3 sequences, 94% of which are singletons. About 0.15% of the sample is held by the ten biggest clonotypes.

In the case of this clonotype: The antigen it binds to is not known. No much larger clonotype is one base removed from it; base qualities were not supplied.

From the cysteine up to the phenylalanine, the CDR3 has a length of 14 residues. The DNA shown is the 42-base CDR3, in frame from base 1. The germline V gene (reference sequence) specifies GTSNPN as CDR1 and SVGIG as CDR2. Unmatched junction bases come to 3, with V trimmed by 4 bases and J by 1 base. The clonotype was recovered from a human donor with Susac syndrome. Recombination linked TRBV30 to TRBJ1-1; TRBD1 aligns with 10 central bases. The specimen sequenced was CD4+ T cells from PBMCs. In nucleotides, the sequence is TGTGCCTGGACCGGGGACAGGGGGAACACTGAAGCTTTCTTT. Translated, it reads CAWTGDRGNTEAFF.